These 20 T cell receptor beta chains share one sample of origin, sequenced in a study of T-cell reconstitution after alpha-beta-depleted transplantation in children. Using unique molecular identifiers, the investigators prepared the TCRbeta library. MiXCR was run by TCRdb on the PCR reads, yielding one entry per CDR3 protein. The sample yields approximately 400,000 distinct CDR3 sequences, approximately 10% seen once. This specimen consisted of PBMCs from the stem cell graft donor, obtained from the stem cell graft. The receptors stem from a human donor who donated a stem cell graft to a child with acute myeloid leukemia.

This clonotype was seen only a few times. The CDR3 DNA is TGTGCCAGCAGTGACGACGGGCAAGAGACCCAGTACTTC. As protein: CASSDDGQETQYF. The chain links TRBV25-1 to TRBJ2-5; D is undetermined. The germline V gene has CDR1 MGHDK and CDR2 SYGVNS. The CDR3 consists of 13 residues. Trimming removed 3 bases from V and 2 bases from J, with 7 bases in between.

This sequence joins TRBV12-3 or TRBV12-4 and TRBJ1-5; D call uncertain. This CDR3 spans 12 amino acids. Trimming took 7 bases from V and 6 from J, leaving 10 bases between them. CDR3 DNA sequence: TGTGCCAGCACCCTCAGTGGTCAGCCCCAGCATTTT. Protein product: CASTLSGQPQHF.

This clonotype was counted only a few times. The chain has TRBV21-1 and TRBJ2-7. TRBV21-1 represents a pseudogene. The CDR3 covers 17 residues. The CDR3 sequence: CASSKNEISLSSYEQYF. CDR3 sequence (DNA): TGTGCCAGCAGCAAAAACGAAATTAGCCTAAGCTCCTACGAGCAGTACTTC.

The chain combines TRBV12-5 with TRBJ2-6, with D hard to call. Germline CDR1 and CDR2: LGHNT and FRNRAP. The CDR3 consists of 16 residues. V was trimmed by 1 base and J by 4 bases, leaving 11 bases between them. In DNA, the CDR3 is TGTGCTAGTGGTTTGGGCATCTCGGCCGGGGCCAACGTCCTGACTTTC. Translating it yields CASGLGISAGANVLTF. Full variable domain (missing parts from reference TRBV12-5 and TRBJ2-6): DARVTQTPRHKVTEMGQEVTMRCQPILGHNTVFWYRQTMMQGLELLAYFRNRAPLDDSGMPKDRFSAEMPDATLATLKIQPSEPRDSAVYFCASGLGISAGANVLTFGAGSRLTVL.

This clonotype has more than one count but fewer than ten. This chain links TRBV11-1 with TRBJ2-1; D could derive from TRBD1 or TRBD2 (5 bases each). The CDR3 is 16 amino acids. CDR1 is SGHAT, CDR2 FQDESV, per germline (reference sequence). V shed 2 bases and J shed 2 bases, with 13 bases lying between them. The CDR3 DNA sequence: TGTGCCAGCAGCTTATCCACCGGGACCGCCTACAATGAGCAGTTCTTC. It encodes CASSLSTGTAYNEQFF.

This clonotype turned up a few times. CDR3 in amino acids: CATSDSRTGPGNEQFF. CDR3 DNA: TGTGCCACCAGTGATTCCCGGACAGGCCCGGGGAATGAGCAGTTCTTC. The gene calls are TRBV24-1 and TRBJ2-1; 7 bases align to TRBD1. J lost 7 bases, V lost 2 bases, and 10 bases had no gene match. Per the germline V gene, CDR1 is KGHDR and CDR2 is SFDVKD. The CDR3 consists of 16 residues.

This clonotype was counted ten times or more. This chain links TRBV10-3 with TRBJ1-6, with 9 bases identical to TRBD1. This CDR3 spans 13 amino acids. Trimming took 11 bases from V and 7 from J; bases not matched to a gene: 6. From germline, CDR1 is ENHRY and CDR2 SYGVKD. The CDR3 nucleotides are TGTGCCGCGACCGGGACAGGGAATTCACCCCTCCACTTT. It encodes CAATGTGNSPLHF.

This clonotype was picked up a small number of times. The gene calls are TRBV20-1 and TRBJ1-1; possibly TRBD1 for D (5 bases). Germline V lookup: CDR1 DFQATT, CDR2 SNEGSKA (reference sequence). With 0 bases removed from V and 3 bases from J, the gap between germline ends came to 23 bases. The CDR3 totals 18 residues. CDR3 bases: TGCAGTGCTAGAGATTTACAGACAGAACTAGGAGGGGACACTGAAGCTTTCTTT. Its translation: CSARDLQTELGGDTEAFF.

V and J are TRBV5-4 and TRBJ2-1; the D is unclear. Germline assignment: CDR1 SGHNT and CDR2 YYREEE (reference sequence). CDR3 size: 13 residues. Trimming took 0 bases from V and 7 from J, leaving 8 bases between them. CDR3 in DNA: TGTGCCAGCAGCTTGGTCGGCCAGAATGAGCAGTTCTTC. It yields the protein CASSLVGQNEQFF.

This chain joins TRBV5-1 and TRBJ2-7; D is possibly TRBD1 or TRBD2 (5 bases each). CDR1 SGHRS and CDR2 YFSETQ come from the germline V gene. Trimming cost V 3 bases and J 7 bases, with 14 bases left between them. The CDR3 is made up of 13 amino acids. The CDR3 loop is CASSWDPWYEQYV. Written as DNA, the CDR3 is TGCGCCAGCAGCTGGGACCCCTGGTATGAGCAGTACGTC.

The chain recombines TRBV3-1 with TRBJ2-1, with no clear D. V dropped 0 bases and J dropped 5 bases, with 14 bases sitting between them. CDR3 length: 16 residues. The germline CDR1 and CDR2 sequences are LGHDT and YNNKEL (reference sequence). The CDR3 sequence is CASSQDPGVTNNEQFF. For the CDR3, the DNA is TGTGCCAGCAGCCAAGATCCCGGCGTCACCAACAATGAGCAGTTCTTC.

This clonotype has at least ten counts. J is TRBJ2-7 and V is TRBV6-5, with 13 bases fitting TRBD2. The length of the CDR3 is 13 residues. Germline V gene data show CDR1 as MNHEY and CDR2 as SVGAGI. V lost 10 bases and J lost 7; bases outside the gene matches: 7. In DNA, the CDR3 is TGTGCCACCTGGGGACTAGCGGGAAGGGAGCAGTACTTC. Residues: CATWGLAGREQYF.

This sequence joins TRBV20-1 and TRBJ2-7, with D perhaps matching TRBD1 (6 bases). CDR1 DFQATT and CDR2 SNEGSKA come from the germline V gene (reference sequence). This CDR3 spans 14 amino acids. Trimming took 2 bases from V and 5 from J, leaving 16 bases between them. CDR3 in amino acids: CSARPTSRDNEQYF. In nucleotides, the CDR3 is TGCAGTGCTAGACCTACGAGCAGGGACAACGAGCAGTACTTC.

The chain's CDR3 is CASSPGLNGGELFF. Written as DNA, the CDR3 is TGTGCCAGCAGCCCTGGACTGAACGGCGGGGAGCTGTTTTTT. This rearrangement joins TRBV7-2 to TRBJ2-2, with D possibly being TRBD2 (5 bases). Looked up from germline, CDR1 is SGHTA and CDR2 is FQGNSA. Trimming removed 5 bases at V and 7 bases at J, with 14 bases between. This CDR3 is 14 amino acids long.

The rearrangement links TRBV20-1 to TRBJ2-3; TRBD2 matches at 11 bases. V lost 5 bases and J lost 7; bases outside the gene matches: 8. CDR1 and CDR2 from the germline V gene are DFQATT and SNEGSKA (reference sequence). The CDR3 is 14 amino acids. The CDR3 reads CSALTSGAMNTQYF. The CDR3 DNA reads TGCAGTGCTCTGACTAGCGGGGCTATGAATACGCAGTATTTT.

This clonotype came up many times. The rearrangement links TRBV20-1 to TRBJ1-1; D is perhaps TRBD1 (5 bases). The CDR3 contains 14 residues. V was cut by 4 bases and J by 7 bases, with 19 bases left in between. From germline, CDR1 is DFQATT and CDR2 SNEGSKA (reference sequence). The CDR3 DNA sequence: TGCAGTGCTACTCGGGGCGCCAGCCGTGGTGAAGCTTTCTTT. This codes for CSATRGASRGEAFF.

This clonotype appeared a few times. This chain joins TRBV9 and TRBJ2-1; 15 bases agree with TRBD2. The CDR3 covers 17 residues. V was clipped by 4 bases and J by 4 bases; unmatched bases: 6. Germline CDR1 reads SGDLS; CDR2 reads YYNGEE. The CDR3 DNA reads TGTGCCAGCAGCCCAGGACTAGCGGGGGGGGTTTACAATGAGCAGTTCTTC. It specifies CASSPGLAGGVYNEQFF.

At least ten counts were recorded for this clonotype. This sequence joins TRBV4-1 and TRBJ1-1; D gene uncertain. The CDR3 length is 15 residues. Trimming removed 0 bases at V and 2 bases at J, with 10 bases between. Germline V lookup: CDR1 MGHRA, CDR2 YSYEKL. Written as DNA, the CDR3 is TGCGCCAGCAGCCAAGAAGGGTATCCAAACACTGAAGCTTTCTTT. The encoded protein is CASSQEGYPNTEAFF.

The genes are TRBV10-2 and TRBJ1-2, with a possible D match to TRBD1 (6 bases). V was cut by 6 bases and J by 3 bases, with 17 bases left in between. The germline V gene has CDR1 WSHSY and CDR2 SAAADI. This CDR3 region has 15 residues. CDR3: CASSLGDTLHYGYTF. In nucleotides, the CDR3 is TGCGCCAGCAGCCTAGGGGACACCCTACACTATGGCTACACCTTC.

This clonotype was found a few times. This chain joins TRBV27 and TRBJ2-3, with unresolved D. Deletions cut 1 base from V and 6 bases from J, with 8 bases between. The CDR3 length is 13 residues. The germline CDR1 and CDR2 sequences are MNHEY and SMNVEV (reference sequence). The CDR3 DNA follows: TGTGCCAGCAGTTTATGGGGTCTCGATACGCAGTATTTT. Translated: CASSLWGLDTQYF.